One and the same sample provided the 23 T cell receptor beta chains below, sequenced in a study of post-analysis software for immune sequencing data. Unique molecular identifiers had been added to the TCR beta cDNA libraries. Each CDR3 protein is one row after TCRdb ran MiXCR on the PCR reads. The table includes 450,000 or so distinct CDR3 sequences, approximately 45% detected once. Regarding the study as a whole: Several TRBV segments were more frequent in patients than controls; TRBV5-6, TRBV5-1 and TRBV20-1 belonged to this group.

Their cognate antigens are unknown. The sequenced sample consisted of blood. Every receptor here comes from a girl aged 5 to 17 with multiple sclerosis.

With respect to this clonotype: This may be a read error, as it is one base from a much larger clone. The chain combines TRBV3-1 with TRBJ2-6; D gene ambiguous. Trimming shortened V by 6 bases and J by 0 bases, and 3 bases separated the two germline ends. The germline V gene encodes CDR1 LGHDT and CDR2 YNNKEL (reference sequence). The CDR3 totals 13 residues. This chain's CDR3 is CASSNSGANVLTF. Written as DNA, the CDR3 is TGTGCCAGCAGTAACTCTGGGGCCAACGTCCTGACTTTC.

Only a few counts were recorded for this clonotype. J is TRBJ2-7 and V is TRBV6-6; TRBD2 matches 11 bases. The CDR3 sequence is 15 residues long. Germline loops: CDR1 MNHNY, CDR2 SVGAGI (reference sequence). The J segment lost 3 bases and the V segment lost 6 bases, leaving 7 bases of the junction unmatched. CDR3 sequence: CASRLTSGAFYEQYF. The CDR3 DNA is TGTGCCAGCAGACTGACTAGCGGGGCATTCTACGAGCAGTACTTC.

The chain has TRBV6-1 and TRBJ2-3, with TRBD2 matching over 7 bases. The CDR3 length is 14 residues. Germline assignment: CDR1 MNHNS and CDR2 SASEGT. Losses at the gene ends were 7 bases for V and 6 bases for J; bases not matched to a gene: 10. Written as DNA, the CDR3 is TGTGCCAGCACGAACGCGGGAGTGGGGGATACGCAGTATTTT. This encodes CASTNAGVGDTQYF.

Comment on this clonotype: This may stem from a read error, because a much larger clone lies one nucleotide away. The conserved closing phenylalanine or tryptophan is absent in this CDR3, likely reflecting a read error. The chain recombines TRBV12-3 or TRBV12-4 with TRBJ2-7; D possibly corresponds to TRBD1 (5 bases). The CDR3 runs 12 residues. V was cut by 8 bases and J by 3 bases, with 11 bases left in between. The CDR3 loop is CASGALGYEQYY. The CDR3 DNA follows: TGTGCCAGCGGGGCTCTAGGCTACGAGCAGTACTAC.

This clonotype has just one count. The rearrangement uses TRBV6-2 or TRBV6-3 and TRBJ2-1; D possibly matches TRBD1 or TRBD2 (6 bases each). Between the trimmed V and J ends, which lost 5 bases and 9 bases, there was a span of 14 bases. CDR1 is MNHEY and CDR2 is SVGEGT in the germline V gene. The CDR3 has 13 amino acids. The CDR3 here is CASSRGAHTEQFF. The CDR3 DNA reads TGTGCCAGCAGTAGGGGGGCGCACACTGAGCAGTTCTTC.

This clonotype was recorded at least ten times. This chain connects TRBV29-1 to TRBJ2-6; D is unresolved. Germline V CDR1 and CDR2: SQVTM, ANQGSEA. The V and J ends lost 4 bases and 0 bases respectively, with 4 bases between them. The CDR3 is 13 residues long. CDR3 nucleotide sequence: TGCAGCGTTGGTTTCTCTGGGGCCAACGTCCTGACTTTC. Protein product: CSVGFSGANVLTF. The entire variable domain, with the rest obtained from reference TRBV29-1 and TRBJ2-6, is as follows: SAVISQKPSRDICQRGTSLTIQCQVDSQVTMMFWYRQQPGQSLTLIATANQGSEATYESGFVIDKFPISRPNLTFSTLTVSNMSPEDSSIYLCSVGFSGANVLTFGAGSRLTVL.

The chain joins TRBV29-1 to TRBJ2-1; a possible D gene is TRBD2 (5 bases). V lost 4 bases to trimming and J lost 13 bases, with 17 bases between them. This CDR3 is 12 amino acids long. Germline V CDR1 and CDR2: SQVTM, ANQGSEA. In nucleotides, the CDR3 is TGCAGCGTTGTTTGGTCCGGGGAGACCCAGTTCTTC. Protein product: CSVVWSGETQFF.

The rearrangement uses TRBV20-1 and TRBJ1-5; D is possibly TRBD1 (5 bases). This CDR3 region has 13 residues. CDR1 DFQATT and CDR2 SNEGSKA come from the germline V gene (reference sequence). With 2 bases removed from V and 4 bases from J, the gap between germline ends came to 9 bases. CDR3 protein: CSARQGLNQPQHF. CDR3 in DNA: TGCAGTGCTAGACAGGGCCTTAATCAGCCCCAGCATTTT.

V and J are TRBV5-1 and TRBJ2-5; the D gene is possibly TRBD2 (8 bases). The V end was cut by 0 bases, the J end by 11 bases, with 23 bases between. The CDR3 is 16 amino acids. The germline gives CDR1 SGHRS, CDR2 YFSETQ. The CDR3 nucleotides read TGCGCCAGCAGCTTGGAGGTAGCGGGACAGTGGGATGAGCAGTACTTC. Its translation: CASSLEVAGQWDEQYF.

The J gene is TRBJ2-7, the V gene TRBV7-2; the D gene is possibly TRBD1 (6 bases). CDR3 length: 15 amino acids. Germline CDR1 SGHTA, CDR2 FQGNSA. V lost 2 bases, J lost 6 bases, and 17 bases lay in between. This CDR3 is CASSLRTNRAGEQYF. CDR3 coding DNA: TGTGCCAGCAGCTTACGAACTAACAGGGCAGGCGAGCAGTACTTC.

The CDR3 is CASTTWGADTQYF. CDR3 nucleotide sequence: TGTGCCAGCACCACGTGGGGGGCGGATACGCAGTATTTT. The chain uses TRBV28 and TRBJ2-3, with D perhaps TRBD1 or TRBD2 (6 bases each). Trimming took 7 bases from V and 6 from J, leaving 14 bases between them. The CDR3 sequence is 13 residues long. In germline, CDR1 is MDHEN, CDR2 SYDVKM.

In nucleotides, the CDR3 is TGTGCCAGCAGTAAGTCGACAGGTGTCCGGGCTTTCTTT. Amino acid sequence: CASSKSTGVRAFF. This sequence joins TRBV6-5 and TRBJ1-1; possible D gene TRBD1, 6 bases. CDR3 length: 13 amino acids. Germline loops: CDR1 MNHEY, CDR2 SVGAGI. With 5 bases removed from V and 11 bases from J, the gap between germline ends came to 18 bases.

This rearrangement joins TRBV10-3 to TRBJ1-1; tentatively, D is TRBD1 (5 bases). Per the germline V gene, CDR1 is ENHRY and CDR2 is SYGVKD. This CDR3 region has 15 residues. Trimming removed 6 bases from V and 1 base from J, with 15 bases in between. The CDR3 nucleotides are TGTGCCATCAGCGACCCCGGGACCCAGAACACTGAAGCTTTCTTT. It codes for CAISDPGTQNTEAFF.

This clonotype was seen only once. This rearrangement joins TRBV6-2 or TRBV6-3 to TRBJ2-3; unclear D gene. V lost 4 bases, J lost 6 bases, and 14 bases lay in between. CDR3 size: 14 residues. The germline V gene encodes CDR1 MNHEY and CDR2 SVGEGT. The CDR3 region is CASSWWLVADTQYF. The CDR3 DNA is TGTGCCAGCAGTTGGTGGCTAGTGGCCGATACGCAGTATTTT.

The chain carries TRBV5-1 and TRBJ2-7; D is undetermined. V was pared by 0 bases and J by 5 bases, with 12 bases between. Germline V lookup: CDR1 SGHRS, CDR2 YFSETQ. The CDR3 spans 14 residues. This CDR3 is CASSLVYGPDEQYF. The CDR3 region has the DNA TGCGCCAGCAGCTTGGTTTACGGGCCCGACGAGCAGTACTTC.

This clonotype turned up a few times. This sequence joins TRBV29-1 and TRBJ2-1; D is unclear. The CDR3 spans 9 residues. Germline lookup yields CDR1 SQVTM and CDR2 ANQGSEA. Between the trimmed V and J ends, which lost 2 bases and 8 bases, there was a span of 1 base. The CDR3 loop reads CSVEHEQFF. CDR3 in DNA: TGCAGCGTTGAACATGAGCAGTTCTTC.

The chain has TRBV7-9 and TRBJ2-1; a possible D gene is TRBD1 (6 bases). The V gene's germline CDR1 is SEHNR and CDR2 FQNEAQ (reference sequence). V was shortened by 4 bases and J by 9 bases, with 16 bases between the two germline ends. The CDR3 contains 14 residues. The CDR3 DNA follows: TGTGCCAGCAGCTCAGCGACAGGCTGGGGTGAGCAGTTCTTC. It codes for CASSSATGWGEQFF. Drawing the rest from reference TRBV7-9 and TRBJ2-1, the complete variable domain is DTGVSQNPRHKITKRGQNVTFRCDPISEHNRLYWYRQTLGQGPEFLTYFQNEAQLEKSRLLSDRFSAERPKGSFSTLEIQRTEQGDSAMYLCASSSATGWGEQFFGPGTRLTVL.

The rearrangement uses TRBV12-3 or TRBV12-4 and TRBJ1-2; 9 bases match TRBD1. With 5 bases clipped from V and 8 bases from J, the junction kept 6 bases outside the gene matches. This CDR3 has 13 residues. The CDR3: CASSPQGASGYTF. CDR3 coding DNA: TGTGCCAGCAGTCCACAGGGGGCGTCGGGCTACACCTTC.

About this clonotype itself: The junction and the germline gene differ at one end; a read error may be behind it. The genes are TRBV24-1 and TRBJ2-1; TRBD2 aligns across 10 bases. The CDR3 loop spans 16 amino acids. Germline V CDR1 and CDR2: KGHDR, SFDVKD. The DNA for the CDR3 is TGTGCCACCAGTGGTTTGTCTAGCGGGAGTACCCATGAGCAGTTCTTC. Translation: CATSGLSSGSTHEQFF.

This clonotype has just a few counts. The rearrangement uses TRBV3-1 and TRBJ2-5, with 8 positions matching TRBD1. The CDR3 sequence is 14 residues long. The J segment lost 5 bases and the V segment lost 1 base, leaving 3 bases of the junction unmatched. The germline gives CDR1 LGHDT, CDR2 YNNKEL (reference sequence). This chain's CDR3 is CASSQGRGRETQYF. The CDR3 DNA follows: TGTGCCAGCAGCCAAGGCAGGGGGCGGGAGACCCAGTACTTC.

The rearrangement links TRBV2 to TRBJ2-7, with 8 bases fitting TRBD1. V lost 4 bases, J lost 5 bases, and 10 bases stayed unmatched. Per the germline V gene, CDR1 is SNHLY and CDR2 is FYNNEI. This CDR3 spans 15 amino acids. The CDR3 nucleotides read TGTGCCAGCAGTGGACGGCAGGACAGGGCCCACGAGCAGTACTTC. Translating gives CASSGRQDRAHEQYF. The full variable domain, with the rest looked up from reference TRBV2 and TRBJ2-7, is EPEVTQTPSHQVTQMGQEVILRCVPISNHLYFYWYRQILGQKVEFLVSFYNNEISEKSEIFDDQFSVERPDGSNFTLKIRSTKLEDSAMYFCASSGRQDRAHEQYFGPGTRLTVT.

This chain links TRBV7-9 with TRBJ2-7; 10 bases are a match to TRBD1. Gene TRBJ2-5 matches the end of the DNA better, so the J call may be wrong. This CDR3 contains 16 residues. CDR1 is SEHNR and CDR2 is FQNEAQ in the germline V gene (reference sequence). Here the CDR3 reads CASSPRDRGGGKTQYF. The CDR3 DNA reads as TGTGCCAGCAGCCCCCGGGACAGGGGAGGAGGAAAGACCCAGTACTTC.

In this sample, this clonotype turned up a few times. The chain combines TRBV12-3 or TRBV12-4 with TRBJ2-6, with D unclear. The V end was cut by 2 bases, the J end by 1 base, with 6 bases between. CDR3 length equals 15 residues. The CDR3 loop reads CASSLKGSGANVLTF. The CDR3 DNA is TGTGCCAGCAGTTTAAAGGGATCTGGGGCCAACGTCCTGACTTTC.